What follows describes a single T cell receptor beta chain. Its antigen is not known. A split of CD4+ cells into CD45RA+ naive and CD45RA-negative memory subsets was performed. This entry is derived from a study of shared clonotypes between healthy human individuals. Libraries were prepared by immunoSEQ multiplex PCR; TCRdb keeps only in-frame clonotypes and omits some of them. In the table there are roughly 1.4 million clones, about 98.5% of which are singletons. Germline lookup yields CDR1 MNHEY and CDR2 SVGAGI. The CDR3 runs to 11 residues. Trimming cost V 2 bases and J 13 bases, with 11 bases left between them. Findings of the study overall: Sharing across a handful of donors was seen in 4% to 5.5% of naive CD4 clonotypes.

Sequenced: naive CD4+ T cells sorted from blood. The subset: CD45RA+ positively selected. The chain is built from TRBV6-5 and TRBJ2-5; D not certain. The source of this sequence is a young man in good health. This CDR3 is CASSYGTRPYF. The CDR3 DNA sequence: TGTGCCAGCAGTTACGGAACACGGCCGTACTTC.